These T cell receptor beta chains were read from a single sample in a study of blood T cell repertoires in COVID-19. TCRdb keeps only in-frame clones here, not all; method: immunoSEQ multiplex PCR. The data show 250,000 or so clones, 65% to 90% seen once. The sample comprised peripheral blood. Receptor source: a man aged 35-49 years who had recovered from COVID-19. The CDR3 runs from the conserved cysteine through the conserved F or W. A D gene is named only where the DNA matches it firmly. The listing skips clone size in some rows; elsewhere it reads once, few, many or a size class.

v_call,clone_size,d_call,j_call,cdr3_nt,cdr3_aa
TRBV5-8,NA,TRBD1,TRBJ2-3,TGTGCCAGCAGCTGGGGGACAGGTACTAGCACAGATACGCAGTATTTT,CASSWGTGTSTDTQYF
TRBV7-6,NA,NA,TRBJ2-7,TGTGCCACCTCTGCGGGGGCTTTCTACGAGCAGTACTTC,CATSAGAFYEQYF
TRBV4-1,many,NA,TRBJ1-2,TGCGCCAGCAGCCGACCAGACACCCACTATGGCTACACCTTC,CASSRPDTHYGYTF
TRBV29-1,once,TRBD2,TRBJ2-1,TGCAGCGAGCGGGGAAGCTCCTACAATGAGCAGTTCTTC,CSERGSSYNEQFF
TRBV7-2,NA,TRBD1,TRBJ2-7,TGTGCCAGCAGCGCCAGGGACAGGATGGGCTACGAGCAGTACTTC,CASSARDRMGYEQYF
TRBV6-1,NA,TRBD2,TRBJ2-1,TGTGCCAGCAGTGAACCGGGACTAGCAAGGGAGCAGTTCTTC,CASSEPGLAREQFF
TRBV4-3,many,NA,TRBJ1-2,TGCGCCAGCAGCCAAGATGTCGGCAGGGTGGGCCTAGGCTACACCTTC,CASSQDVGRVGLGYTF
TRBV6-5,NA,TRBD1,TRBJ1-1,TGTGCCAGCACTGTGACAGGGGAGAACACTGAAGCTTTCTTT,CASTVTGENTEAFF
TRBV5-5,NA,NA,TRBJ1-5,TGTGCCAGCAGCTCCGGGAACAATCAGCCCCAGCATTTT,CASSSGNNQPQHF
TRBV7-2,NA,NA,TRBJ1-5,TGTGCCAGCAGCTTAGCGGCGGGGGATCAGCCCCAGCATTTT,CASSLAAGDQPQHF
TRBV27,NA,TRBD1,TRBJ2-2,TGTGCCAGCAGGGGACAGGAGAAGGCCGGGGAGCTGTTTTTT,CASRGQEKAGELFF
TRBV5-4,once,NA,TRBJ2-6,TGTGCCAGCAGCTTGGATCCACTCTCTGGGGCCAACGTCCTGACTTTC,CASSLDPLSGANVLTF
TRBV29-1,few,NA,TRBJ2-2,TGCAGCGTTCGGACAGACCCCGGGGAGCTGTTTTTT,CSVRTDPGELFF
TRBV30,few,NA,TRBJ1-1,TGTGCCTGGAGTAGGGGGACGGCCGCCAGTGAAGCTTTCTTT,CAWSRGTAASEAFF
TRBV18,few,TRBD2,TRBJ2-2,TGTGCCAGCTCATCCGACCTGGCGGGAGGTTCCGGGGAGCTGTTTTTT,CASSSDLAGGSGELFF
TRBV6-1,NA,NA,TRBJ1-4,TGTGCCAGCAGTGAAGCCGGGAACCTCGGGGAAAAACTGTTTTTT,CASSEAGNLGEKLFF
TRBV6-4,NA,TRBD1,TRBJ2-7,TGTGCCAGCAACCTCACCACAGGGGGCAGCTCCTACGAGCAGTACTTC,CASNLTTGGSSYEQYF
TRBV6-1,once,NA,TRBJ1-5,TGTGCCAGCAGTGAAAGGGGTAGCAATCAGCCCCAGCATTTT,CASSERGSNQPQHF
TRBV10-3,NA,NA,TRBJ1-5,TGTGCCATCAGTGAGGGTGCGGTGGGCAATCAGCCCCAGCATTTT,CAISEGAVGNQPQHF
TRBV3-1/TRBV3-2,NA,NA,TRBJ2-5,TGTGCCAGCAGCCATTATAACGCGGGGCGCGAGACCCAGTACTTC,CASSHYNAGRETQYF
TRBV14,NA,TRBD2,TRBJ2-7,TGTGCCAGCAGCCAAGTACCGGGGGGGAGCTACGAGCAGTACTTC,CASSQVPGGSYEQYF
TRBV6-2/TRBV6-3,NA,TRBD2,TRBJ2-3,TGTGCCAGCAGCCCATCCGGGCGCGGGAGGGCCCGTAGCACAGATACGCAGTATTTT,CASSPSGRGRARSTDTQYF
TRBV27,NA,TRBD1,TRBJ2-7,TGTGCCAGCACCAGGACAGGAACGACCTACGAGCAGTACTTC,CASTRTGTTYEQYF
TRBV4-3,once,NA,TRBJ2-1,TGCGCCAGCAGCCAAGTTCGGGGGAATGAGCAGTTCTTC,CASSQVRGNEQFF
TRBV7-9,NA,NA,TRBJ1-3,TGTGCCAGCAGCTTAGAAATATCTGGAAACACCATATATTTT,CASSLEISGNTIYF
TRBV7-9,few,NA,TRBJ2-7,TGTGCCAGCAGCGAAGGCGGCTACGAGCAGTACTTC,CASSEGGYEQYF
TRBV7-8,NA,TRBD1,TRBJ2-7,TGTGCCAGCAGCACCCCGGGACAGGGGGGCGCCTACGAGCAGTACTTC,CASSTPGQGGAYEQYF